A single T cell receptor (beta chain) is shown here with its context. Its antigen is unknown. This entry belongs to a study of cytomegalovirus exposure and HLA in healthy donors. Study-level findings and limits: For cytomegalovirus status, the classifier reportedly gave diagnoses with high specificity and sensitivity. The dataset shows that most TCR sequences were rare, while some public TCRs occurred in many donors.

The table came from immunoSEQ multiplex PCR; TCRdb's copy has only in-frame clones and leaves some out. The profile covers about 56,000 clones, with almost 97% appearing a single time and approximately 1% taken by the ten largest. V dropped 6 bases and J dropped 0 bases, with 15 bases sitting between them. CDR1 SGHTA and CDR2 FQGNSA come from the germline V gene. This CDR3 has 16 amino acids. Material for sequencing was PBMCs. The chain uses TRBV7-2 and TRBJ2-4, with no clear D. The TCR sequence derives from a woman between 18 and 30 years old in good health and CMV-seronegative. The chain's CDR3 is CASSASWSVAKNIQYF. CDR3 in DNA: TGTGCCAGCAGTGCCAGTTGGTCCGTAGCCAAAAACATTCAGTACTTC.